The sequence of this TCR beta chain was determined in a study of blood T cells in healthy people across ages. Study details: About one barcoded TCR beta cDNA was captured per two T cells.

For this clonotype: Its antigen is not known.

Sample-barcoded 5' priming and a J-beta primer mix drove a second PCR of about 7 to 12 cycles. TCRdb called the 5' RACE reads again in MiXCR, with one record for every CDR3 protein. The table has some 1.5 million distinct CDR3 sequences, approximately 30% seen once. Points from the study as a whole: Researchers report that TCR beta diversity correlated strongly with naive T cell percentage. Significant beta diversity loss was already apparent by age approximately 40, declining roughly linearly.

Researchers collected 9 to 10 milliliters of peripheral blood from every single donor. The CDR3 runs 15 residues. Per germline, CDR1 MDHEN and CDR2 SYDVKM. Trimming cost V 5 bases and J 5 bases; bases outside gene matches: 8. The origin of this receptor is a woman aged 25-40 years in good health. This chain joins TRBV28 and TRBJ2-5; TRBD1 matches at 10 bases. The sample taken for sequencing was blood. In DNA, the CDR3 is TGTGCCAGCAGTCCCAGACAGGGGGCGAGGGAGACCCAGTACTTC. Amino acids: CASSPRQGARETQYF.